The source of this T cell receptor (beta chain) is a study of blood T cell repertoires in COVID-19. Study context: The analysed material was cDNA or gDNA that came from T cells, B-cell-depleted T cells, or PBMCs.

In the authors' methods: The assay estimated nucleated cells by amplifying reference gene primers. Only in-frame clones appear in the TCRdb table, and some are missing; sequencing was by immunoSEQ multiplex PCR. For V, J and clone size, that table is used; D and trimming come from the DNA. In the table there are about 95,000 clones, 80% to 90% of which are singletons. V was trimmed by 6 bases and J by 1 base, leaving 15 bases between them. Germline lookup yields CDR1 LGHNA and CDR2 YNFKEQ. The CDR3 runs 15 residues. This clone was seen more than once but under ten times. Sequencing input: peripheral blood. The genes are TRBV4-2 and TRBJ1-2, with D possibly matching TRBD1 (6 bases). The sequence came from a man in his fifties or sixties with COVID-19, enrolled during active disease. CDR3: CASSERGYSNYGYTF. In nucleotides, the CDR3 is TGTGCCAGCAGTGAAAGGGGGTACAGTAACTATGGCTACACCTTC.